This T cell receptor beta chain was recovered during a study of regulatory T cells in long-lasting Graves disease. Across the whole study: Graves' patients, diagnosed recently, had received antithyroid drugs under 3 months.

The CDR3 covers 13 residues. From germline, CDR1 is PRHDT and CDR2 FYEKMQ (reference sequence). The trim removed 5 bases at V and 2 bases at J, leaving 2 bases unmatched. Study results and caveats: Relative to new patients (under 1,000), persistent patients exhibited greater sharing of public clonotypes (around 2,500).

Relying on iRepertoire HTBI primers and Arm-PCR of CDR3 regions, the team built TCR beta libraries. TCRdb re-derived calls from the multiplex PCR reads in MiXCR, one entry per CDR3 protein. The sample carries roughly 510,000 distinct CDR3 sequences, about 16% recorded once. This clonotype has a handful of counts. Antigen specificity is unknown. Described time point: newly diagnosed GD, antithyroid drugs for less than 3 months. PBMC RNA served as the TCR library source. These data also formed part of another study, on T cells in Graves' hyperthyroidism and ophthalmopathy. According to that study: Patients were excluded because of uncontrolled infection, other autoimmune disease, pregnancy or lactation. The TCR CDR3 was amplified in a first-round RT-PCR using the HTBI primer set.

Material: peripheral blood mononuclear cells (PBMCs), obtained at new diagnosis, from a patient treated with antithyroid drugs. The receptor was derived from a man aged 18 to 30 with Graves disease. The chain combines TRBV13 with TRBJ2-7; TRBD1 aligns across 8 bases. CDR3 nucleotide sequence: TGTGCCAGCAGCCGGGACAGGCCCTACGAGCAGTACTTC. Its translation: CASSRDRPYEQYF.